Below, 27 T cell receptor beta chains from the same sample are listed, as sequenced in a study of post-analysis software for immune sequencing data. The study, taken as a whole, reports: When patients were compared with controls, 4 or 5 TRBV segments were more frequent, TRBV5-6, TRBV5-1 and TRBV20-1 among them.

These TCRs are of unknown antigen specificity. Unique molecular identifiers were built into the TCR beta cDNA libraries. TCRdb independently ran MiXCR on the PCR reads; one entry per CDR3 protein. The repertoire holds 400,000 to 500,000 distinct CDR3 sequences, with roughly 40% as singletons. Specimen: blood. These receptors originate from a girl aged 2 to 9 with multiple sclerosis.

This clonotype was counted only a few times. The CDR3 DNA reads TGCGCCAGCAGCTTGGGACTGCTTTTTGGGTACGAGCAGTACTTC. As protein: CASSLGLLFGYEQYF. V and J are TRBV5-1 and TRBJ2-7; D gene uncertain. The germline CDR1 and CDR2 sequences are SGHRS and YFSETQ. The CDR3 runs to 15 residues. Trimming shortened V by 0 bases and J by 4 bases, and 14 bases separated the two germline ends. Looking up the rest from reference TRBV5-1 and TRBJ2-7 gives the full variable domain: KAGVTQTPRYLIKTRGQQVTLSCSPISGHRSVSWYQQTPGQGLQFLFEYFSETQRNKGNFPGRFSGRQFSNSRSEMNVSTLELGDSALYLCASSLGLLFGYEQYFGPGTRLTVT.

The rearrangement joins TRBV5-1 to TRBJ2-5; 9 bases match TRBD1. V shed 2 bases, J shed 5 bases, and the junction held 7 bases outside the gene matches. CDR3 length equals 15 residues. Germline V lookup: CDR1 SGHRS, CDR2 YFSETQ. CDR3 in amino acids: CASSFGQGIVETQYF. In DNA form, the CDR3 reads TGCGCCAGCAGCTTTGGACAGGGGATAGTTGAGACCCAGTACTTC.

The V and J genes are TRBV4-1 and TRBJ2-1, with D unresolved. The CDR3 is 12 amino acids. CDR1 is MGHRA, CDR2 YSYEKL, per germline. Trimming took off 1 base at V and 8 bases at J, with 6 bases between the two ends. The CDR3, as DNA: TGCGCCAGCAGCCAAGTCCTGTATGAGCAGTTCTTC. It codes for CASSQVLYEQFF.

V gene TRBV4-1 combines with J gene TRBJ1-5; TRBD1 is a possible D gene (6 bases). This CDR3 spans 18 amino acids. The V end lost 0 bases, the J end lost 0 bases, and 15 bases lay between the germline ends. Germline assignment: CDR1 MGHRA and CDR2 YSYEKL. CDR3 DNA sequence: TGCGCCAGCAGCCAAGATGAAAGCAGGGGTTATAGCAATCAGCCCCAGCATTTT. It yields the protein CASSQDESRGYSNQPQHF.

This clonotype was observed a few times. The V call is TRBV29-1, the J call TRBJ2-5; 10 nucleotides align to TRBD2. The J segment lost 4 bases and the V segment lost 2 bases, leaving 1 base of the junction unmatched. The CDR3 is 13 amino acids. CDR1 and CDR2 (germline): SQVTM, ANQGSEA. The CDR3 reads CSVELAGVETQYF. The CDR3 bases are TGCAGCGTTGAACTAGCGGGGGTAGAGACCCAGTACTTC.

The table lists this clonotype with a few counts. V gene TRBV7-9 combines with J gene TRBJ2-1; D is unclear. Germline V gene lookup returns CDR1 SEHNR and CDR2 FQNEAQ (reference sequence). The V end was cut by 1 base, the J end by 7 bases, with 8 bases between. CDR3 size: 13 residues. The CDR3 DNA is TGTGCCAGCAGCTTAGGAATGACGAATGAGCAGTTCTTC. Encoded protein: CASSLGMTNEQFF.

The chain joins TRBV6-5 to TRBJ1-1; TRBD1 matches at 7 bases. This CDR3 has 13 residues. The germline CDR1 and CDR2 sequences are MNHEY and SVGAGI. The V and J ends lost 4 bases and 5 bases, in that order; junction bases with no gene match: 4. CDR3 DNA: TGTGCCAGCAGTTCGAGGGGGCGTACTGAAGCTTTCTTT. It yields the protein CASSSRGRTEAFF.

This chain links TRBV5-1 with TRBJ2-1; TRBD2 is a possible D gene (6 bases). Germline assignment: CDR1 SGHRS and CDR2 YFSETQ. This CDR3 has 15 amino acids. V was trimmed by 0 bases and J by 6 bases, leaving 13 bases between them. DNA of the CDR3: TGCGCCAGCAGCTTGGTTAGCGGAGGGGCCAATGAGCAGTTCTTC. Translating it yields CASSLVSGGANEQFF.

The chain has TRBV12-3 or TRBV12-4 and TRBJ2-1; D is perhaps TRBD2 (6 bases). V gave up 6 bases and J gave up 9 bases, with 24 bases separating them. The CDR3 is made up of 16 amino acids. The CDR3 loop is CASREQGWAGRSEQFF. DNA of the CDR3: TGTGCCAGCAGGGAGCAAGGTTGGGCGGGACGAAGTGAGCAGTTCTTC.

There are a few counts of this clonotype. At one end, the junction sequence differs from germline, possibly due to a read error. The genes are TRBV7-7 and TRBJ2-1; D gene ambiguous. The CDR3 consists of 15 residues. Germline V gene lookup returns CDR1 SSHAT and CDR2 FNYEAQ (reference sequence). The CDR3 region is CASSLSSSSYNEQFF. In DNA, the CDR3 is TGTGCTAGCAGCTTGAGTTCTAGCTCCTACAATGAGCAGTTCTTC.

The CDR3 spells CASTTAGAEYGYTF. DNA of the CDR3: TGTGCCAGCACCACGGCGGGGGCGGAGTATGGCTACACCTTC. V and J are TRBV12-3 or TRBV12-4 and TRBJ1-2, with D perhaps matching TRBD1 (6 bases). This CDR3 is built from 14 residues. Trimming shortened V by 7 bases and J by 5 bases, and 17 bases separated the two germline ends.

The chain links TRBV7-6 to TRBJ2-7; D perhaps matches TRBD1 (5 bases). Germline CDR1 and CDR2: SGHVS and FNYEAQ. This CDR3 has 13 amino acids. The V and J ends lost 5 bases and 1 base respectively, with 9 bases between them. The CDR3 coding sequence is TGTGCCAGCAGCAACAGGAGATCCTACGAGCAGTACTTC. It encodes CASSNRRSYEQYF.

This clonotype was detected only a few times. This chain joins TRBV27 and TRBJ1-2, with D possibly TRBD1 on 6 matching bases. This CDR3 is built from 14 residues. Trimming shortened V by 2 bases and J by 5 bases, and 12 bases separated the two germline ends. Germline-derived CDR1 and CDR2 are MNHEY and SMNVEV (reference sequence). This CDR3 reads CASSLRGPTYGYTF. The CDR3 nucleotides read TGTGCCAGCAGTTTACGGGGGCCTACTTATGGCTACACCTTC.

The sample holds a few counts of this clonotype. The chain is built from TRBV29-1 and TRBJ2-5; D possibly corresponds to TRBD1 (6 bases). The CDR3 sequence is 12 residues long. The V gene's germline CDR1 is SQVTM and CDR2 ANQGSEA. V shed 7 bases and J shed 4 bases, with 13 bases lying between them. CDR3 DNA sequence: TGCAGCGCCCAACAGGGCTCAGAGACCCAGTACTTC. The encoded protein is CSAQQGSETQYF.

CDR3 region: CASSFPGTGPMYGYTF. The CDR3 coding sequence is TGTGCCAGCAGCTTCCCCGGGACAGGGCCGATGTATGGCTACACCTTC. The chain carries TRBV7-2 and TRBJ1-2; 9 bases fit TRBD1. Germline loops: CDR1 SGHTA, CDR2 FQGNSA. The CDR3 runs to 16 residues. The V and J ends lost 3 bases and 5 bases, in that order; junction bases with no gene match: 10.

This clonotype turned up a few times. The chain combines TRBV20-1 with TRBJ2-1, with TRBD2 as a possible D gene (6 bases). Per the germline V gene, CDR1 is DFQATT and CDR2 is SNEGSKA (reference sequence). V gave up 1 base and J gave up 15 bases, with 22 bases separating them. This CDR3 spans 14 amino acids. The CDR3 here is CSARVQATGTYVFF. CDR3 DNA: TGCAGTGCTAGAGTCCAAGCGACCGGGACTTATGTGTTCTTC.

This chain joins TRBV20-1 and TRBJ1-1; TRBD1 might be the D (6 bases). The V gene lost 3 bases and the J gene lost 1 base, with 12 bases spanning the gap. The CDR3 totals 14 residues. CDR1 and CDR2 (germline): DFQATT, SNEGSKA (reference sequence). In DNA, the CDR3 is TGCAGTGCTAGCTTAGGGGGGACGAACACTGAAGCTTTCTTT. Translated, it gives CSASLGGTNTEAFF.

The sample holds a few counts of this clonotype. The chain is built from TRBV7-8 and TRBJ2-7; the D is unclear. The CDR3 runs to 12 residues. Trimming left V 5 bases short and J 6 bases short, with 11 bases between. Germline CDR1 reads SGHVS; CDR2 reads FQNEAQ. CDR3 protein: CASSQVALEQYF. The CDR3 DNA follows: TGTGCCAGCAGCCAGGTCGCTCTCGAGCAGTACTTC.

The chain uses TRBV10-1 and TRBJ2-7, with a tentative D call TRBD2 (5 bases). V dropped 4 bases and J dropped 2 bases, with 12 bases sitting between them. CDR1 and CDR2 (germline): WNHNN, SYGVQD (reference sequence). The CDR3 is made up of 14 amino acids. This CDR3 reads CASSGIRRPYEQYF. In DNA, the CDR3 is TGCGCCAGCAGTGGGATTCGGAGGCCCTACGAGCAGTACTTC.

This chain joins TRBV20-1 and TRBJ2-5; D gene ambiguous. Germline loops: CDR1 DFQATT, CDR2 SNEGSKA (reference sequence). The CDR3 consists of 10 residues. CDR3 DNA: TGCAGCCCTCCCCAAGAGACCCAGTACTTC. Its protein is CSPPQETQYF.

V usage is TRBV6-2 or TRBV6-3 and J usage is TRBJ2-7; TRBD1 matches 9 bases. V was clipped by 1 base and J by 2 bases; unmatched bases: 3. The CDR3 spans 15 residues. The V gene's germline CDR1 is MNHEY and CDR2 SVGEGT. The CDR3, as DNA: TGTGCCAGCAGTTACTACAGGGGGCCAGCCTACGAGCAGTACTTC. Protein sequence: CASSYYRGPAYEQYF.

This chain links TRBV10-3 with TRBJ1-2, with 7 bases aligning to TRBD1. After removal of 4 bases from V and 0 bases from J, the junction contained 8 bases not matched to a gene. The CDR3 spans 16 residues. CDR1 is ENHRY, CDR2 SYGVKD, per germline. Here the CDR3 reads CAISVGRDRTNYGYTF. The CDR3 DNA sequence: TGTGCCATCAGTGTTGGGAGGGACAGAACTAACTATGGCTACACCTTC.

The chain uses TRBV7-2 and TRBJ2-5; 9 bases fit TRBD1. CDR3 length equals 17 residues. Germline loops: CDR1 SGHTA, CDR2 FQGNSA. V shed 1 base, J shed 4 bases, and the junction held 10 bases outside the gene matches. CDR3 protein: CASSLVRGTGLRETQYF. In nucleotides, the CDR3 is TGTGCCAGCAGCTTAGTGCGTGGGACAGGGCTTCGAGAGACCCAGTACTTC.

The sample holds a few counts of this clonotype. This rearrangement joins TRBV7-9 to TRBJ1-2; TRBD1 is a possible D gene (5 bases). This CDR3 comprises 13 residues. V was cut by 1 base and J by 4 bases, with 7 bases left in between. Germline V gives CDR1 SEHNR, CDR2 FQNEAQ (reference sequence). As DNA, the CDR3 is TGTGCCAGCAGCTTAGGACAGACCTATGGCTACACCTTC. Protein sequence: CASSLGQTYGYTF.

CDR3 protein: CSARDQGDAYEQYF. The CDR3 nucleotides read TGCAGTGCTAGAGATCAGGGGGACGCCTACGAGCAGTACTTC. The chain carries TRBV20-1 and TRBJ2-7, with 7 bases identical to TRBD1. This CDR3 spans 14 amino acids. The J segment lost 2 bases and the V segment lost 0 bases, leaving 4 bases of the junction unmatched. The germline V gene encodes CDR1 DFQATT and CDR2 SNEGSKA (reference sequence).

J is TRBJ2-5 and V is TRBV29-1, with D perhaps TRBD2 (5 bases). Trimming left V 3 bases short and J 1 base short, with 9 bases between. There are 13 residues in the CDR3. Germline loops: CDR1 SQVTM, CDR2 ANQGSEA. The CDR3 DNA reads as TGCAGCGTTGACGCCGGGGTCCAAGAGACCCAGTACTTC. This gives the protein CSVDAGVQETQYF.

This sequence joins TRBV20-1 and TRBJ2-1; 9 nucleotides align to TRBD2. The J segment lost 8 bases and the V segment lost 0 bases, leaving 5 bases of the junction unmatched. The V gene's germline CDR1 is DFQATT and CDR2 SNEGSKA (reference sequence). The CDR3 loop spans 14 amino acids. The CDR3 DNA reads TGCAGTGCTAGAGATAGCGGGAGAGGGGATGAGCAGTTCTTC. It yields the protein CSARDSGRGDEQFF.